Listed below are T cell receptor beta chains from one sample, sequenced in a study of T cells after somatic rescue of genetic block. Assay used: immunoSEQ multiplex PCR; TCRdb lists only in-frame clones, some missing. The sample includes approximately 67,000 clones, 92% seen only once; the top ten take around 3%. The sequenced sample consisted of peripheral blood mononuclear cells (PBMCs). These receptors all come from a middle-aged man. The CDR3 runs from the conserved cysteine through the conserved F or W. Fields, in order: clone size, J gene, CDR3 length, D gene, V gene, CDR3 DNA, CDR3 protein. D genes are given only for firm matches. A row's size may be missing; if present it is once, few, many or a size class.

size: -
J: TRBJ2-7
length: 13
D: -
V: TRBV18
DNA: TGTGCCAGCTCACAGCAGGGTTCCTACGAGCAGTACTTC
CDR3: CASSQQGSYEQYF

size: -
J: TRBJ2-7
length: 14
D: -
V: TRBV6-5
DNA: TGTGCCAGCAGTCCCGTTGGCAGGGGTTACGAGCAGTACTTC
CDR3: CASSPVGRGYEQYF

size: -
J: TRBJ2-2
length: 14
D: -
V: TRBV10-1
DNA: TGCGCCAGCTCCGGGTCGACGAACACCGGGGAGCTGTTTTTT
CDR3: CASSGSTNTGELFF

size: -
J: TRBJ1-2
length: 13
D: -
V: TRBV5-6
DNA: TGTGCCAGCAGCCGGGGGGCGGCCTATGGCTACACCTTC
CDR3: CASSRGAAYGYTF

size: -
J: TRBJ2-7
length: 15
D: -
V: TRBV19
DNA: TGTGCCAGTAGCGATGGGGACAACGGTGGGTACGAGCAGTACTTC
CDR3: CASSDGDNGGYEQYF

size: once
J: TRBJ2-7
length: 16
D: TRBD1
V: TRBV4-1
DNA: TGCGCCAGCAGCAAACTCCGGGACAGGGGGTTTTACGAGCAGTACTTC
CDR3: CASSKLRDRGFYEQYF

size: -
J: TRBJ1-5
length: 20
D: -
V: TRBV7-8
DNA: TGTGCCAGCAGCTTAGCGCTAGGTTTTATGCGGGGGGCGCGGGATCAGCCCCAGCATTTT
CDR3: CASSLALGFMRGARDQPQHF

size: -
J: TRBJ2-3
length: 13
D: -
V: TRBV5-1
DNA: TGCGCCAGCACCGTGGGGCATGCAGATACGCAGTATTTT
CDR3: CASTVGHADTQYF

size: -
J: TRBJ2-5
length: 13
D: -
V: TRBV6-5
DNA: TGTGCCATGGGACGCAGTATTCAAGAGACCCAGTACTTC
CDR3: CAMGRSIQETQYF

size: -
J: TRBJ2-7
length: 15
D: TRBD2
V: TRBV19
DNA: TGTGCCAGTAGTAGACTAGCGATACCTTCCTACGAGCAGTACTTC
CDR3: CASSRLAIPSYEQYF

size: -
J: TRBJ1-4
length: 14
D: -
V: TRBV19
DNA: TGTGCCAGTAGCAATCGGGGGGCTAATGAAAAACTGTTTTTT
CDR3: CASSNRGANEKLFF

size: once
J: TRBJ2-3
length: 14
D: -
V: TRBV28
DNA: TGTGCCAGCAGCCCCGGATACAGCACAGATACGCAGTATTTT
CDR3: CASSPGYSTDTQYF

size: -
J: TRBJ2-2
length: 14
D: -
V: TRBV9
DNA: TGTGCCAGCAGCGTAGAACATACCACCGGGGAGCTGTTTTTT
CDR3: CASSVEHTTGELFF

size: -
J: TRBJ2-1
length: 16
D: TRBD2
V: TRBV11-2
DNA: TGTGCCAGCAGGCTTCTGCTAGCGGGGTCCTACAATGAGCAGTTCTTC
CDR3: CASRLLLAGSYNEQFF

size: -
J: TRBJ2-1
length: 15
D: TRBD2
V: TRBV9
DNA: TGTGCCAGCAGCCTCCATCCAGCGGGGGATGGTGAGCAGTTCTTC
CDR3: CASSLHPAGDGEQFF

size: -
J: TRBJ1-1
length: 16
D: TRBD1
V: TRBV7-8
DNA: TGTGCCAGCAGCTCGGGGGGACAGCTCATGAACACTGAAGCTTTCTTT
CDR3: CASSSGGQLMNTEAFF

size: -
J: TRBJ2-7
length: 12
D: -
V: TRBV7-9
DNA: TGTGCCAGCAGCCTAGGGACGAGCGAGCAGTACTTC
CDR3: CASSLGTSEQYF

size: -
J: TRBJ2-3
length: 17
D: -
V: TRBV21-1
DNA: TGTGCCAGCAGCACGCGCTTTGTTCCCCCTTTGAAGGATACGCAGTATTTT
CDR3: CASSTRFVPPLKDTQYF

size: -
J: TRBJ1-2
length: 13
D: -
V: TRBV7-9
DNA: TGTGCCAGCAGCTTTCCCTTTAACTATGGCTACACCTTC
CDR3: CASSFPFNYGYTF

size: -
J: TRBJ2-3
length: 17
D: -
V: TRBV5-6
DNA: TGTGCCAGCAGCTTGGTCTATGGAGGAGGGGACACAGATACGCAGTATTTT
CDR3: CASSLVYGGGDTDTQYF

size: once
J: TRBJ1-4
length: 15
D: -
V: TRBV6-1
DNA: TGTGCCAGCAGTGGGCAGGGTGGGGGTAATGAAAAACTGTTTTTT
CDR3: CASSGQGGGNEKLFF

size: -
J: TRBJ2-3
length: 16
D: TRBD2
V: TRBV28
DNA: TGTGCCAGCAGTTTAGTGGGGCCCCGGGAGGCAGATACGCAGTATTTT
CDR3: CASSLVGPREADTQYF

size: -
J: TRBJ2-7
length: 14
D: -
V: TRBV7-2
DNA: TGTGCCAGCAGCGCGGACTACTCCTCCTACGAGCAGTACTTC
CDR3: CASSADYSSYEQYF

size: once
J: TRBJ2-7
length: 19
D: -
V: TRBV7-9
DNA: TGTGCCAGCAGCTCCGCGGGGGCAGGGGGGACGACCTTTGGCTACGAGCAGTACTTC
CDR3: CASSSAGAGGTTFGYEQYF

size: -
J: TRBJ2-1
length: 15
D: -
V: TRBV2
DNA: TGTGCCAGCAGTGATGAGGGGGGGCTCGACAATGAGCAGTTCTTC
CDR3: CASSDEGGLDNEQFF

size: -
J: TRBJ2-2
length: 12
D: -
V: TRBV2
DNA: TGTGCCAGCAGTGAAGACACCGGGGAGCTGTTTTTT
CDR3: CASSEDTGELFF

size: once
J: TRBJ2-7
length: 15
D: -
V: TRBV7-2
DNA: TGTGCCAGCAGCCCGAAACCCGACACTTACTACGAGCAGTACTTC
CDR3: CASSPKPDTYYEQYF

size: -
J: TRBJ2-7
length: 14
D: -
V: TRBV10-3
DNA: TGTGCCATCAGGCCGGGACTCGAATCCTACGAGCAGTACTTC
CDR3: CAIRPGLESYEQYF

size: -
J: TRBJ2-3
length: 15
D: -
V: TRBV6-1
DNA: TGTGCCAGCAGTGATGTTGGGGCGCCCACAGATACGCAGTATTTT
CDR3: CASSDVGAPTDTQYF

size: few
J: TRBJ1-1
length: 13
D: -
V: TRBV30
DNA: TGTGCCTGGAGTGGTATTAGTGGGTTGGGAGCTTTCTTT
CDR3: CAWSGISGLGAFF

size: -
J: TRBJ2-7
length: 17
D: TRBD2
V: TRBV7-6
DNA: TGTGCCAGCAGCCAGGGACTAGCGGGACGACACCCTTTCGAGCAGTACTTC
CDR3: CASSQGLAGRHPFEQYF

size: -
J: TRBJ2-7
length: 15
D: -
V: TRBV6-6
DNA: TGTGCCAGCAGTTACTCCCGGGGGACGTCCTACGAGCAGTACTTC
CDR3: CASSYSRGTSYEQYF

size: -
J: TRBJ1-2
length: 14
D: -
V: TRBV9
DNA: TGTGCCAGCAGCGTAGACAGGGAAGGCTATGGCTACACCTTC
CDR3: CASSVDREGYGYTF

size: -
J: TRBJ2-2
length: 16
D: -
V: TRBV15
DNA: TGTGCCACCAGTAAGAGGGCAGGGGTTGGCACCGGGGAGCTGTTTTTT
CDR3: CATSKRAGVGTGELFF

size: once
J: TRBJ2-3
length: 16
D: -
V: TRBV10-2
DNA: TGCGCCAGCAGTGAGTTCCACGGGAGTGTCGGAGATACGCAGTATTTT
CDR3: CASSEFHGSVGDTQYF

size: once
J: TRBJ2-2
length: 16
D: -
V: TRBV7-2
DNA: TGTGCCAGCAGCTTAGAACGGACGCTCGGGACCGGGGAGCTGTTTTTT
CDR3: CASSLERTLGTGELFF

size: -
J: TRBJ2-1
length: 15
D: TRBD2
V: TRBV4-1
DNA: TGCGCCAGCAGCCAATTAGCGGGAGACGCCAATGAGCAGTTCTTC
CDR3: CASSQLAGDANEQFF

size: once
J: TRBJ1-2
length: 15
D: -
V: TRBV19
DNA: TGTGCCAGTAATCCATCAGGGGAGAGGAGCTATGGCTACACCTTC
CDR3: CASNPSGERSYGYTF

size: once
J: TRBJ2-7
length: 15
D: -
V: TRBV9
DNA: TGTGCCAGCAGCGCTACGGACAGCCATTCCTACGAGCAGTACTTC
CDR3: CASSATDSHSYEQYF

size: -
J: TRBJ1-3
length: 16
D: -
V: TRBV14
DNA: TGTGCCAGCAGCCAAGATCTCGGCAAACCTGGAAACACCATATATTTT
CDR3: CASSQDLGKPGNTIYF